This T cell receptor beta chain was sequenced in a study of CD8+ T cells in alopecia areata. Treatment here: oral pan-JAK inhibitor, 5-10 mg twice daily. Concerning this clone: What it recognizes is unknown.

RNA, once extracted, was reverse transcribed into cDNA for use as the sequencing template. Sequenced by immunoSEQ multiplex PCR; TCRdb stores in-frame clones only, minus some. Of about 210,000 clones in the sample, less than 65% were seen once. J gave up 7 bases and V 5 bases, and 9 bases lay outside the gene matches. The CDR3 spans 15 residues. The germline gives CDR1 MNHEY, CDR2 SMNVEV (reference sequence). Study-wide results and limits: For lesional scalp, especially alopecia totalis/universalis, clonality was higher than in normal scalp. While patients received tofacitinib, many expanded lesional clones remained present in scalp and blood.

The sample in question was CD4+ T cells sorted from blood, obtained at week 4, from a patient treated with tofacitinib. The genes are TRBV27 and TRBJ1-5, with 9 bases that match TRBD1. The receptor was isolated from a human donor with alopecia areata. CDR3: CASSPYGTGKQPQHF. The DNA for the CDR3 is TGTGCCAGCAGTCCCTATGGGACAGGGAAACAGCCCCAGCATTTT.